This T cell receptor (beta chain) derives from a study of T cells after yellow fever vaccination. Findings and caveats of the study: A secondary response was less intense yet reached its peak sooner, at day 5 versus 15. Subsequent booster samples again held most clones from primary vaccination (96% CD4, about 85% CD8).

Each CDR3 protein gets one entry after TCRdb re-called the 5' RACE reads with MiXCR. The sample records 300,000 or so distinct CDR3 sequences, 7.5% to 9.5% being singletons. This clonotype was picked up a small number of times. What it binds is not known. V was shortened by 3 bases and J by 0 bases, with 15 bases between the two germline ends. The CDR3 loop spans 17 amino acids. From germline, CDR1 is SEHNR and CDR2 FQNEAQ (reference sequence). The chain recombines TRBV7-9 with TRBJ1-3; TRBD1 is a possible D gene (5 bases). The TCR sequence derives from a man younger than 35 who received the YFV17D yellow fever vaccine. The source was CD4+ T cells sorted from PBMCs, collected 5 days after the yellow fever booster vaccination. CDR3 nucleotide sequence: TGTGCCAGCAGCTTGTCCGGGACCCACGGCTCTGGAAACACCATATATTTT. Amino acid sequence: CASSLSGTHGSGNTIYF. Combining the CDR3 with reference TRBV7-9 and TRBJ1-3 gives the whole variable domain DTGVSQNPRHKITKRGQNVTFRCDPISEHNRLYWYRQTLGQGPEFLTYFQNEAQLEKSRLLSDRFSAERPKGSFSTLEIQRTEQGDSAMYLCASSLSGTHGSGNTIYFGEGSWLTVV.